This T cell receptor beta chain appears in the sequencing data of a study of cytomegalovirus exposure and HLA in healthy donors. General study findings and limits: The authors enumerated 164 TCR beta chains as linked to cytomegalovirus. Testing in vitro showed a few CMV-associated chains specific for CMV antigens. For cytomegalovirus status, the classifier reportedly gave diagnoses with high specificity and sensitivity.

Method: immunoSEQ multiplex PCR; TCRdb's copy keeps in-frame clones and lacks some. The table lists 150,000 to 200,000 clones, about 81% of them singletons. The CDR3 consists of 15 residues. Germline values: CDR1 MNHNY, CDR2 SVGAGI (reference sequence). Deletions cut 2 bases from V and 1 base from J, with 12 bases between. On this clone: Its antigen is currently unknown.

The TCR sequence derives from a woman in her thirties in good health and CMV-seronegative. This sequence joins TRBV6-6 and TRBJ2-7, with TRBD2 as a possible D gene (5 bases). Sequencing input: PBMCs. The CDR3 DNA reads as TGTGCCAGCAGTTACCCCGCGGGTCCGTCCTACGAGCAGTACTTC. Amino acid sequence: CASSYPAGPSYEQYF.